This passage covers 20 T cell receptor beta chains from one sample sequenced in a study of CD8 T cells in Susac syndrome. RNA, at roughly 0.45 to 1 ug, was reverse transcribed with random hexamers. In TCRdb, the immunoSEQ multiplex PCR reads were re-called with MiXCR into one record per CDR3 protein. The data show 40,000 to 55,000 distinct CDR3 sequences, nearly 95% seen once. Material for sequencing was CD8+ T cells from PBMCs. These receptors came from a human donor in good health.

The chain carries TRBV30 and TRBJ2-7; possible D gene TRBD1, 6 bases. The V gene's germline CDR1 is GTSNPN and CDR2 SVGIG (reference sequence). This CDR3 contains 15 residues. Trimming pared 2 bases from V and 4 bases from J, leaving 18 bases between. The CDR3 DNA sequence: TGTGCCTGGAGTAATCCCCGGGACACCTTATACGAGCAGTACTTC. Translated: CAWSNPRDTLYEQYF. The complete variable domain, with remaining parts taken from reference TRBV30 and TRBJ2-7, reads SQTIHQWPATLVQPVGSPLSLECTVEGTSNPNLYWYRQAAGRGLQLLFYSVGIGQISSEVPQNLSASRPQDRQFILSSKKLLLSDSGFYLCAWSNPRDTLYEQYFGPGTRLTVT.

The V and J genes are TRBV27 and TRBJ2-1; 8 bases map to TRBD2. This CDR3 is built from 13 residues. The V gene's germline CDR1 is MNHEY and CDR2 SMNVEV (reference sequence). Trimming removed 10 bases from V and 10 bases from J; junction bases left unmatched: 12. The CDR3 nucleotides read TGTGCCACCCGCGGACTAGCCTGGGAGGAGCAGTTCTTC. It codes for CATRGLAWEEQFF.

The V gene is TRBV6-2 or TRBV6-3, the J gene TRBJ2-1; maybe TRBD2 (6 bases). The germline V gene has CDR1 MNHEY and CDR2 SVGEGT. The CDR3 loop spans 16 amino acids. Trimming removed 8 bases at V and 0 bases at J, with 17 bases between. CDR3 amino acids: CASHRRLGGSYNEQFF. The DNA of the CDR3 is TGTGCCAGCCACAGGCGACTGGGGGGCTCCTACAATGAGCAGTTCTTC.

This rearrangement joins TRBV10-3 to TRBJ2-7; TRBD2 is a possible D gene (6 bases). Trimming took off 3 bases at V and 2 bases at J, with 14 bases between the two ends. The CDR3 spans 15 residues. Germline CDR1 and CDR2: ENHRY and SYGVKD. CDR3 sequence: CAISDVGSFTYEQYF. The CDR3 DNA reads as TGTGCCATCAGTGATGTCGGGAGCTTCACCTACGAGCAGTACTTC.

The gene calls are TRBV30 and TRBJ2-7; 9 bases are shared with TRBD1. Germline loops: CDR1 GTSNPN, CDR2 SVGIG (reference sequence). J was trimmed by 0 bases and V by 0 bases; bases with no gene match: 9. The CDR3 is 17 amino acids. CDR3: CAWSVPPGQGFSYEQYF. The CDR3 nucleotides are TGTGCCTGGAGTGTACCCCCAGGACAGGGGTTCTCCTACGAGCAGTACTTC.

This clonotype has only one observation. The J gene is TRBJ2-5, the V gene TRBV29-1, with 7 positions matching TRBD1. J was trimmed by 2 bases and V by 6 bases; bases with no gene match: 6. The CDR3 is made up of 13 amino acids. CDR1 and CDR2 (germline): SQVTM, ANQGSEA. The CDR3 protein is CSVDGTEQETQYF. The DNA of the CDR3 is TGCAGCGTCGACGGGACAGAACAAGAGACCCAGTACTTC.

This chain links TRBV9 with TRBJ1-1; unclear D gene. The CDR3 length is 15 residues. In germline, CDR1 is SGDLS, CDR2 YYNGEE. The V and J ends lost 4 bases and 7 bases respectively, with 20 bases between them. In nucleotides, the CDR3 is TGTGCCAGCAGCCTAGGGTCCGGACCCGCTGATGAAGCTTTCTTT. Its protein is CASSLGSGPADEAFF.

This clonotype was detected only once. The J gene is TRBJ1-3, the V gene TRBV6-2 or TRBV6-3; maybe TRBD1 (6 bases). Germline V gives CDR1 MNHEY, CDR2 SVGEGT. This CDR3 region has 19 residues. The V end was cut by 4 bases, the J end by 0 bases, with 22 bases between. The CDR3 region is CASSFLPGGRPFSGNTIYF. Written as DNA, the CDR3 is TGTGCCAGCAGTTTCCTCCCCGGGGGCCGACCCTTCTCTGGAAACACCATATATTTT.

The CDR3 sequence is CASSFAGTASYEQYF. The CDR3 DNA reads TGTGCCAGCAGTTTTGCCGGGACAGCGTCCTACGAGCAGTACTTC. The chain uses TRBV27 and TRBJ2-7, with TRBD1 identical over 7 bases. The CDR3 loop spans 15 amino acids. CDR1 is MNHEY and CDR2 is SMNVEV in the germline V gene (reference sequence). J gave up 1 base and V 3 bases, and 6 bases lay outside the gene matches.

CDR3 bases: TGTGCCAGCAGTTTCGGGGGACAGCAGTTCTTC. Protein sequence: CASSFGGQQFF. V gene TRBV12-3 or TRBV12-4 combines with J gene TRBJ2-1; the D gene is possibly TRBD2 (6 bases). V was pared by 3 bases and J by 11 bases, with 8 bases between. This CDR3 comprises 11 residues.

V gene TRBV4-3 combines with J gene TRBJ2-5; 9 bases line up with TRBD2. This CDR3 comprises 19 residues. Germline loops: CDR1 LGHNA, CDR2 YSLEER. The V segment lost 2 bases and the J segment 3 bases; nucleotides outside the gene matches: 16. CDR3 nucleotides: TGCGCCAGCAGCCAATTTTTCGGGACTAGCACGACCTTTGAAGAGACCCAGTACTTC. It encodes CASSQFFGTSTTFEETQYF.

V usage is TRBV18 and J usage is TRBJ1-1; D might be TRBD1 (5 bases). The germline V gene encodes CDR1 KGHSH and CDR2 LQKENI. Trimming stripped 4 bases from V and 1 base from J, with 16 bases between. This CDR3 has 16 amino acids. CDR3 residues: CASSRGTGTRNTEAFF. DNA of the CDR3: TGTGCCAGCTCACGAGGGACCGGGACGAGGAACACTGAAGCTTTCTTT.

A single count supports this clonotype. The J gene is TRBJ2-7, the V gene TRBV29-1; the match to TRBD1 covers 7 bases. CDR3 length equals 13 residues. V trimming: 3 bases; J trimming: 1 base; junction bases outside the gene matches: 3. The germline V gene encodes CDR1 SQVTM and CDR2 ANQGSEA. CDR3 DNA sequence: TGCAGCGTTGAGGGACAGCTATCCTACGAGCAGTACTTC. Translating gives CSVEGQLSYEQYF.

The chain couples TRBV10-1 to TRBJ1-1; tentative D call: TRBD1 (5 bases). V was pared by 4 bases and J by 12 bases, with 12 bases between. The CDR3 totals 11 residues. Looked up from germline, CDR1 is WNHNN and CDR2 is SYGVQD (reference sequence). In DNA form, the CDR3 reads TGCGCCAGCAGTGGGGACGAGGGGACTTTCTTT. This codes for CASSGDEGTFF.

V usage is TRBV3-1 and J usage is TRBJ2-1; D is unclear. CDR1 and CDR2 (germline): LGHDT, YNNKEL (reference sequence). The ends were cut back, 1 base at V and 7 bases at J, with 11 bases in the middle. The CDR3 runs 14 residues. The CDR3 here is CASSQVPLGNEQFF. CDR3 bases: TGTGCCAGCAGCCAAGTCCCCCTAGGGAATGAGCAGTTCTTC.

In this sample, this clonotype turned up a few times. The chain uses TRBV18 and TRBJ2-1, with TRBD1 as a possible D gene (5 bases). The CDR3 has 14 amino acids. The germline V and J ends were trimmed by 4 bases and 4 bases, with 11 bases remaining between them. CDR1 and CDR2 from the germline V gene are KGHSH and LQKENI. CDR3 sequence reads: CASSQTDFYNEQFF. The CDR3 DNA is TGTGCCAGCTCACAGACAGATTTTTACAATGAGCAGTTCTTC.

The chain couples TRBV27 to TRBJ1-2; D possibly corresponds to TRBD1 (5 bases). The CDR3 covers 14 residues. V lost 2 bases, J lost 4 bases, and 11 bases lay in between. Germline-derived CDR1 and CDR2 are MNHEY and SMNVEV (reference sequence). The CDR3 loop reads CASSLRGLGYGYTF. CDR3 coding DNA: TGTGCCAGCAGTTTACGGGGGTTGGGCTATGGCTACACCTTC.

The CDR3 spells CASRPGQQAQYF. The CDR3 nucleotides are TGTGCCAGCAGGCCGGGACAACAAGCGCAGTACTTC. The chain combines TRBV2 with TRBJ2-7; weak D call: TRBD1 (6 bases). Germline V gene lookup returns CDR1 SNHLY and CDR2 FYNNEI. The CDR3 loop spans 12 amino acids. Trimming took off 6 bases at V and 9 bases at J, with 15 bases between the two ends.

Comments on this clonotype: Germline and junction disagree at one end, which may indicate a read error. The chain's CDR3 is CASIEGRGLNAEAFF. The CDR3 DNA follows: TGTGCCAGCATCGAAGGGCGGGGTTTGAACGCTGAAGCTTTCTTT. The gene calls are TRBV11-2 and TRBJ1-1; D gene uncertain. Germline V gene lookup returns CDR1 SGHAT and CDR2 FQNNGV. The CDR3 loop spans 15 amino acids.

The rearrangement links TRBV9 to TRBJ1-1; tentatively, D is TRBD1 (5 bases). The CDR3 is made up of 12 amino acids. Germline CDR1 SGDLS, CDR2 YYNGEE. V was trimmed by 7 bases and J by 1 base, leaving 8 bases between them. The DNA for the CDR3 is TGTGCCAGCGGAAGGGGGAACACTGAAGCTTTCTTT. It is translated as CASGRGNTEAFF. Variable domain in full (rest from reference TRBV9 and TRBJ1-1): DSGVTQTPKHLITATGQRVTLRCSPRSGDLSVYWYQQSLDQGLQFLIQYYNGEERAKGNILERFSAQQFPDLHSELNLSSLELGDSALYFCASGRGNTEAFFGQGTRLTVV.